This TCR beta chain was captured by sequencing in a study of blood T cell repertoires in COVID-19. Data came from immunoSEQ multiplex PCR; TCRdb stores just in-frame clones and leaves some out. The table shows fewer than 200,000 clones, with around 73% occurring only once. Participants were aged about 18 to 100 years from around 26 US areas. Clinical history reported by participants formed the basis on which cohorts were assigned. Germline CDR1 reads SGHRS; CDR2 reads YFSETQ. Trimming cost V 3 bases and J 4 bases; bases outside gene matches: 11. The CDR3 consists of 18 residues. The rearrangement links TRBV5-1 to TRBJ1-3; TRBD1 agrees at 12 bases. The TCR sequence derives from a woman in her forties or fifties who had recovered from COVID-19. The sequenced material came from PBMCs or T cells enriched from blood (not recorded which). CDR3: CASSSGTGGALSGNTIYF. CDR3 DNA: TGCGCCAGCAGCTCCGGGACAGGGGGCGCATTGTCGGGAAACACCATATATTTT.